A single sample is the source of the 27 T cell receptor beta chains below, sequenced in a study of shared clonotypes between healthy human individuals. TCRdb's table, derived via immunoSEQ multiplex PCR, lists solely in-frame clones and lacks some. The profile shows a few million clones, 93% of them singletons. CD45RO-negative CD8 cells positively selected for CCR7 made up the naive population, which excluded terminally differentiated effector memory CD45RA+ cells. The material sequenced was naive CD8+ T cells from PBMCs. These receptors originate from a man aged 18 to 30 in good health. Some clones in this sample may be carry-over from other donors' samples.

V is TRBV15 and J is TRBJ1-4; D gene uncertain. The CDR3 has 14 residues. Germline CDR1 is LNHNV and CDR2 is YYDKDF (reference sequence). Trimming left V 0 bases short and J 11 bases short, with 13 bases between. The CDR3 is CATSRDKPDPKLFF. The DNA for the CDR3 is TGTGCCACCAGCAGAGACAAGCCAGACCCTAAACTGTTTTTT.

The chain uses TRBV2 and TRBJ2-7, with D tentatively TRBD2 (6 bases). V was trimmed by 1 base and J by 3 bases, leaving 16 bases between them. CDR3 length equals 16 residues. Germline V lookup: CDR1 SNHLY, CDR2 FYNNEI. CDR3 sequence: CASSEGASVTNYEQYF. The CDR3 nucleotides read TGTGCCAGCAGTGAAGGGGCTAGCGTGACCAACTACGAGCAGTACTTC.

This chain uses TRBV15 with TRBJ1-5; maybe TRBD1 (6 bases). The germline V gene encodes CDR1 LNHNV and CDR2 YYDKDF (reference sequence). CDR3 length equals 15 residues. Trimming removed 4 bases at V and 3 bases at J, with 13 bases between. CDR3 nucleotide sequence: TGTGCCACCAGCATCTGGGGGGCGGACAATCAGCCCCAGCATTTT. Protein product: CATSIWGADNQPQHF.

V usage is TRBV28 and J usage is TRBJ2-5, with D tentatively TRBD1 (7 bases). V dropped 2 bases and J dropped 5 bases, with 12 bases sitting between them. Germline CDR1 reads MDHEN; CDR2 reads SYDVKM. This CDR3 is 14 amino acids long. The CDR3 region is CASSLQGGGETQYF. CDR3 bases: TGTGCCAGCAGTTTACAGGGGGGAGGTGAGACCCAGTACTTC.

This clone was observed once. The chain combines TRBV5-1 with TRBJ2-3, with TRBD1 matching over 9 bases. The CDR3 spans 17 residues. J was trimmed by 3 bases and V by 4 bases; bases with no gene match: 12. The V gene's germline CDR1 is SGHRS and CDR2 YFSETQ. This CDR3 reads CASSPRVLDRGTDTQYF. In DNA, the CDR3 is TGCGCCAGCAGCCCTCGGGTCCTGGACAGGGGAACAGATACGCAGTATTTT.

The CDR3 DNA is TGCGCCAGCAGCCAAAGGCTCCGGGACAGGGGCTACGAGCAGTACTTC. This translates into CASSQRLRDRGYEQYF. The chain joins TRBV4-3 to TRBJ2-7; 10 bases are a match to TRBD1. The CDR3 covers 16 residues. Per germline, CDR1 LGHNA and CDR2 YSLEER. Trimming cost V 2 bases and J 3 bases; bases outside gene matches: 7.

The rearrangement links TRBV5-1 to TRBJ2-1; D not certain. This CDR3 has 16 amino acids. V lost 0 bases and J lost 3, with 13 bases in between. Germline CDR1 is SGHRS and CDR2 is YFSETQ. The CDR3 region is CASSLAWGRVYNEQFF. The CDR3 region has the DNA TGCGCCAGCAGCTTGGCTTGGGGAAGGGTCTACAATGAGCAGTTCTTC.

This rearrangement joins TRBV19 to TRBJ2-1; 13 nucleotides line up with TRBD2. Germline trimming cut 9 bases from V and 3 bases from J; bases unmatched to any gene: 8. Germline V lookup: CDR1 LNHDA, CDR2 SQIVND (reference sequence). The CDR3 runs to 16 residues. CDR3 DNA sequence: TGTGCCAGCTCGGGACTAGCGGGAATAGTCTACAATGAGCAGTTCTTC. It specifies CASSGLAGIVYNEQFF. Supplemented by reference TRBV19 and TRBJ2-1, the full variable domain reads DGGITQSPKYLFRKEGQNVTLSCEQNLNHDAMYWYRQDPGQGLRLIYYSQIVNDFQKGDIAEGYSVSREKKESFPLTVTSAQKNPTAFYLCASSGLAGIVYNEQFFGPGTRLTVL.

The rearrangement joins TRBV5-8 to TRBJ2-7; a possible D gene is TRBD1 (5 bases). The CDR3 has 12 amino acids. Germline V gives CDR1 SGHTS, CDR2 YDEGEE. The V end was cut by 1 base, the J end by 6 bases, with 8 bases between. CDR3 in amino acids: CASSLTRVEQYF. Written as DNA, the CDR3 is TGTGCCAGCAGCTTGACCAGGGTCGAGCAGTACTTC.

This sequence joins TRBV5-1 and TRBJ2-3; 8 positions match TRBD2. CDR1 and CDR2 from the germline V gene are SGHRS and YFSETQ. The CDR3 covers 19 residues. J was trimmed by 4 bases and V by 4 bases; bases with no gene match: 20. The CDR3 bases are TGCGCCAGCAGCCCCCGGCTCGCCGGGGGAGCGGGGGCGGCAGATACGCAGTATTTT. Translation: CASSPRLAGGAGAADTQYF.

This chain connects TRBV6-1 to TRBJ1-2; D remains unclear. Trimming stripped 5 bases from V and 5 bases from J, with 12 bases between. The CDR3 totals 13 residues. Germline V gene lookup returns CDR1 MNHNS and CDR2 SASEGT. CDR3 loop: CASSWNLGYGYTF. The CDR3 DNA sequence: TGTGCCAGCAGTTGGAACTTGGGATATGGCTACACCTTC.

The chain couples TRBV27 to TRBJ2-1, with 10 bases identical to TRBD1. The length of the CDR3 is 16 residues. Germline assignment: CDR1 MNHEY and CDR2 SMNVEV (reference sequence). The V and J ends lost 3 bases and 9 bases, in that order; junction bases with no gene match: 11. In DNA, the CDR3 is TGTGCCAGCAGTTTTTCAAGACAGGGGGCGTCGAGTGAGCAGTTCTTC. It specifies CASSFSRQGASSEQFF.

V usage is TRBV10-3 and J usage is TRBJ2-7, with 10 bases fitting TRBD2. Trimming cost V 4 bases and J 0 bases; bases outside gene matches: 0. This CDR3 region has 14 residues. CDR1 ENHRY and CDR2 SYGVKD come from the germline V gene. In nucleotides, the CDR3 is TGTGCCATCAGTGTAGCGGGAGGCTCCTACGAGCAGTACTTC. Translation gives CAISVAGGSYEQYF.

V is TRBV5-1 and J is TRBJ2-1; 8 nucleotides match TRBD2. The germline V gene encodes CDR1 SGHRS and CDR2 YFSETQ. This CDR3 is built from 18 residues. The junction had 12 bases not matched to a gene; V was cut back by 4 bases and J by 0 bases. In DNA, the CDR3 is TGCGCCAGCAGCGCGGGGACTAGTTCCGTTCGCTCCTACAATGAGCAGTTCTTC. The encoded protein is CASSAGTSSVRSYNEQFF.

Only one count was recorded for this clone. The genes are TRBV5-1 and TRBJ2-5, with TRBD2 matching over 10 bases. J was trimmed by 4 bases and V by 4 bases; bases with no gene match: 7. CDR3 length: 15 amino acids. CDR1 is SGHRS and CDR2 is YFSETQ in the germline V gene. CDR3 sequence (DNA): TGCGCCAGCAGCGGGGTAGCGGGAGGTTTAGAGACCCAGTACTTC. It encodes CASSGVAGGLETQYF. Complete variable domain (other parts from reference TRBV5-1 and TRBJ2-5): KAGVTQTPRYLIKTRGQQVTLSCSPISGHRSVSWYQQTPGQGLQFLFEYFSETQRNKGNFPGRFSGRQFSNSRSEMNVSTLELGDSALYLCASSGVAGGLETQYFGPGTRLLVL.

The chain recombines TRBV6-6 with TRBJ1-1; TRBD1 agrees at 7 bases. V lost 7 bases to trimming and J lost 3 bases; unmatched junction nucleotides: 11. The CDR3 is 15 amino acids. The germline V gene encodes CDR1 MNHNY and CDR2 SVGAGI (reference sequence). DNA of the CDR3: TGTGCCAGCACAAGTCCCAGGGGGAGGGACACTGAAGCTTTCTTT. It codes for CASTSPRGRDTEAFF.

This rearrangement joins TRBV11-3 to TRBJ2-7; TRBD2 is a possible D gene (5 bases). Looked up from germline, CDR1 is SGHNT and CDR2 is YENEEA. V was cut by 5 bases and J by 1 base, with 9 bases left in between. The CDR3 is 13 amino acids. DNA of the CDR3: TGTGCCAGCAGCCCCGGACTGTCCTACGAGCAGTACTTC. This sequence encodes CASSPGLSYEQYF.

In DNA, the CDR3 is TGTGCCAGCAGTCTGACGGGGAGGGGACTCTACGAGCAGTACTTC. Its protein product is CASSLTGRGLYEQYF. The chain carries TRBV27 and TRBJ2-7, with TRBD2 matching 7 bases. J lost 3 bases, V lost 5 bases, and 10 bases had no gene match. The germline gives CDR1 MNHEY, CDR2 SMNVEV (reference sequence). This CDR3 has 15 amino acids.

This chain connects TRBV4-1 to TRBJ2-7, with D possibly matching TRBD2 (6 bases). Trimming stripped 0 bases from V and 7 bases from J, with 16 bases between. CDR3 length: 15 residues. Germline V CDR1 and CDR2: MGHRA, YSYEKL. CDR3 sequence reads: CASSQEEGAGGEQYF. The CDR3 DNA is TGCGCCAGCAGCCAAGAAGAAGGGGCCGGGGGAGAGCAGTACTTC.

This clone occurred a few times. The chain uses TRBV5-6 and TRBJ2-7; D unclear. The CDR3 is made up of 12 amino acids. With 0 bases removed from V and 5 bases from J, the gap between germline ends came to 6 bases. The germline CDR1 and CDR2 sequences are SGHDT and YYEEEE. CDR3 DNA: TGTGCCAGCAGCTTGGGGCAGAACGAGCAGTACTTC. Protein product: CASSLGQNEQYF.

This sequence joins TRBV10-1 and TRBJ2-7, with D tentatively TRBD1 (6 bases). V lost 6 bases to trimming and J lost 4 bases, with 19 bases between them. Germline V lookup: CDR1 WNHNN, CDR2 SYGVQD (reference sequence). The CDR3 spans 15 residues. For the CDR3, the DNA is TGCGCCAGCAGGAGCGCGACAGGCTCTACGTACGAGCAGTACTTC. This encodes CASRSATGSTYEQYF.

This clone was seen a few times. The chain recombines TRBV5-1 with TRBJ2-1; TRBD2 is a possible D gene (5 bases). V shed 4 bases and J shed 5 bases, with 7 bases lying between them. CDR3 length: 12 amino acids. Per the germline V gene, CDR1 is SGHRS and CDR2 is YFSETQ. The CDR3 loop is CASSPGDNEQFF. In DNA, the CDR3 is TGCGCCAGCAGCCCCGGGGACAATGAGCAGTTCTTC.

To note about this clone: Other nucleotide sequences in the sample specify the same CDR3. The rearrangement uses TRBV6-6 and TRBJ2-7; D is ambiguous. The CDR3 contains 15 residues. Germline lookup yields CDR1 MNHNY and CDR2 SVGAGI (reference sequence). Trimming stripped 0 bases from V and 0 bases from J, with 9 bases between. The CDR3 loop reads CASSYSGGLSYEQYF. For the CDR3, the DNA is TGTGCCAGCAGTTACTCTGGCGGCCTCTCCTACGAGCAGTACTTC.

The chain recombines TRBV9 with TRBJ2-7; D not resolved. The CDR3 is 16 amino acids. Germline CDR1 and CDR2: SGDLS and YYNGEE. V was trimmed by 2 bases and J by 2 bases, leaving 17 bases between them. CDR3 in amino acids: CASSVVAQALAYEQYF. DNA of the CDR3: TGTGCCAGCAGCGTGGTGGCGCAGGCCCTCGCCTACGAGCAGTACTTC.

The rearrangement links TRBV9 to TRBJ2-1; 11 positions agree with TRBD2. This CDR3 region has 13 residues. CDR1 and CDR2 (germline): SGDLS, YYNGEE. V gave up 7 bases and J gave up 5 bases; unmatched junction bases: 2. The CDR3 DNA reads TGTGCCAGCGGGACTAGCGGAGACAATGAGCAGTTCTTC. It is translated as CASGTSGDNEQFF.

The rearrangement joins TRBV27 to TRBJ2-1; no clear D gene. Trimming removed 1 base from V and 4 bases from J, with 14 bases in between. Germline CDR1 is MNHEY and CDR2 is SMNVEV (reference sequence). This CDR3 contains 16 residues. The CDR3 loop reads CASSLWALRGYNEQFF. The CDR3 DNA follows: TGTGCCAGCAGTTTATGGGCCCTTCGCGGTTACAATGAGCAGTTCTTC.

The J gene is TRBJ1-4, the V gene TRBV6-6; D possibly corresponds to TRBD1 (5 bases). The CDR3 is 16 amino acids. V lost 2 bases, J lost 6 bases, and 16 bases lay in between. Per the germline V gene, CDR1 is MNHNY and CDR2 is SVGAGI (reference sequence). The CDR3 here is CASSYSRGPAYEKLFF. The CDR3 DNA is TGTGCCAGCAGTTACAGTAGGGGACCGGCGTATGAAAAACTGTTTTTT.